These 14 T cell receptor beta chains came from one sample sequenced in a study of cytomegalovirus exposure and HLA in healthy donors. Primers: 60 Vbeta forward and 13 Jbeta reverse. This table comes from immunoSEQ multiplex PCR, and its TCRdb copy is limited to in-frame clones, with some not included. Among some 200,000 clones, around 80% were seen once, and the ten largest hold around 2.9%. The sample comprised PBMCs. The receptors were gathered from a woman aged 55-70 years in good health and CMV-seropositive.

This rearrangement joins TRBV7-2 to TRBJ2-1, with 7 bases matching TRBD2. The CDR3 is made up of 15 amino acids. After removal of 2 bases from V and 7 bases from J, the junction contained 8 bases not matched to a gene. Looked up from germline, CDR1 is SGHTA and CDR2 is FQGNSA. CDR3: CASSLSGDRPNEQFF. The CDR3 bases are TGTGCCAGCAGCTTAAGCGGGGACCGTCCAAATGAGCAGTTCTTC.

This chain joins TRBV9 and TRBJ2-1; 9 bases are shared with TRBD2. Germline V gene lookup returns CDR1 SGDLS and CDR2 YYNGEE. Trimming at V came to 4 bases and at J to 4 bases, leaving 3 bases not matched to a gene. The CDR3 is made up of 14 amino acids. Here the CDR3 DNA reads TGTGCCAGCAGCCAACTAGCGGGTTACAATGAGCAGTTCTTC. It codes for CASSQLAGYNEQFF.

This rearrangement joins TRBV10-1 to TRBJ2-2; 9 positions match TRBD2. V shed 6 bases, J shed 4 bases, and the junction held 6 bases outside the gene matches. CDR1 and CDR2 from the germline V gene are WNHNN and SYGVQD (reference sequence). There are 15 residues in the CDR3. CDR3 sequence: CASSVAGVRTGELFF. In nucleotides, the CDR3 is TGCGCCAGCAGCGTAGCGGGAGTACGCACCGGGGAGCTGTTTTTT.

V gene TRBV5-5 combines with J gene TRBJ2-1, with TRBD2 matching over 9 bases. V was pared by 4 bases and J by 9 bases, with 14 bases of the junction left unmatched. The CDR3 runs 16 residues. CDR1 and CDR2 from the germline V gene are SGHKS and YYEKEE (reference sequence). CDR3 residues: CASSPGGSGRRGEQFF. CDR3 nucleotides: TGTGCCAGCAGCCCGGGGGGTAGCGGGAGAAGAGGTGAGCAGTTCTTC. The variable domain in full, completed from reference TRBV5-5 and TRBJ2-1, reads DAGVTQSPTHLIKTRGQQVTLRCSPISGHKSVSWYQQVLGQGPQFIFQYYEKEERGRGNFPDRFSARQFPNYSSELNVNALLLGDSALYLCASSPGGSGRRGEQFFGPGTRLTVL.

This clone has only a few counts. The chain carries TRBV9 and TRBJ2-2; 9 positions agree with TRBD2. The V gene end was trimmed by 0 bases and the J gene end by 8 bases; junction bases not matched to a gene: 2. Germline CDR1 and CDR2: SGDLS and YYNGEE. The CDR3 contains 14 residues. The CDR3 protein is CASSVVLAGGELFF. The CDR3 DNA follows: TGTGCCAGCAGCGTAGTCCTAGCGGGAGGGGAGCTGTTTTTT.

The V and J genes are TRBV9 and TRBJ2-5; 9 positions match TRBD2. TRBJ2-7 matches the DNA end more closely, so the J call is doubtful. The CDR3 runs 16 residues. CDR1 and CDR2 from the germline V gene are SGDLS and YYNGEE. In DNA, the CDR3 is TGTGCCAGCAGCGTAGCGGTTAGCGGGGGATTGAGCGAGCAGTACTTC. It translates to CASSVAVSGGLSEQYF.

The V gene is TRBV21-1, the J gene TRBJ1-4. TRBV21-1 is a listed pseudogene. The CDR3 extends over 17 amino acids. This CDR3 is CASSPRGGVATNEKLFF. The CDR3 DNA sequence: TGTGCCAGCAGCCCGAGAGGCGGCGTTGCAACTAATGAAAAACTGTTTTTT.

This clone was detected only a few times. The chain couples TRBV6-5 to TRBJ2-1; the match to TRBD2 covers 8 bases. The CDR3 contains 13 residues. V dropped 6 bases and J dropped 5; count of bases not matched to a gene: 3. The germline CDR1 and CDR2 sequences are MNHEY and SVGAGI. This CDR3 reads CASRPGLDNEQFF. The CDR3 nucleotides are TGTGCCAGCAGACCGGGACTAGACAATGAGCAGTTCTTC.

The CDR3 reads CASGRASDTEAFF. The CDR3 DNA reads TGTGCCAGCGGGAGGGCGTCGGACACTGAAGCTTTCTTT. The chain is built from TRBV2 and TRBJ1-1, with D uncertain. Germline lookup yields CDR1 SNHLY and CDR2 FYNNEI. The CDR3 is 13 residues long. With 8 bases removed from V and 3 bases from J, the gap between germline ends came to 13 bases.

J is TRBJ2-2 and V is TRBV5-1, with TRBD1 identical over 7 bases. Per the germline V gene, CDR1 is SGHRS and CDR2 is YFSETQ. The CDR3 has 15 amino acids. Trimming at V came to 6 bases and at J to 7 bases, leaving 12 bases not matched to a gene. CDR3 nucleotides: TGCGCCAGCACCGTAGGGACAGTGGGGGACGGGGAGCTGTTTTTT. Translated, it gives CASTVGTVGDGELFF.

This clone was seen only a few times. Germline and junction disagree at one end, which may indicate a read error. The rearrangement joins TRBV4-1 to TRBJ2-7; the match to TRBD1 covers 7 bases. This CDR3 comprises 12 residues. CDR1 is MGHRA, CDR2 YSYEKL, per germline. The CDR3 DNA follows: TGCGCCAGCAGCCGGCCCGGGACAGAGCCCTTATTC. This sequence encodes CASSRPGTEPLF.

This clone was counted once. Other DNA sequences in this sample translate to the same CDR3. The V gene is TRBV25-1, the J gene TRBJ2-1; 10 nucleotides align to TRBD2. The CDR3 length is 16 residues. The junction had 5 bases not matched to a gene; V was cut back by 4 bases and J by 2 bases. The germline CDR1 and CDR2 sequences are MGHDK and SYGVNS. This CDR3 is CASSGTSGQAYNEQFF. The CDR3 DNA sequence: TGTGCCAGCAGTGGGACTAGCGGACAGGCCTACAATGAGCAGTTCTTC.

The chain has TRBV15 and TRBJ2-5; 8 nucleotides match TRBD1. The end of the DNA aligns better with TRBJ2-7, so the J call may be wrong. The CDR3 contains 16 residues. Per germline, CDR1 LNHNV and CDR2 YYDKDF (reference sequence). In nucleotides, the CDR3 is TGTGCCACCAGCAGAGACAGGGGGCTACGATACTACGAGCAGTACTTC. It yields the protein CATSRDRGLRYYEQYF.

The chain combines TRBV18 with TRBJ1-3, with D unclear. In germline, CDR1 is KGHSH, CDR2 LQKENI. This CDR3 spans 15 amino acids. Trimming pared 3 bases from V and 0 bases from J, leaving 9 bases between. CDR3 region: CASSPSVFSGNTIYF. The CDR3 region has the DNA TGTGCCAGCTCACCCTCAGTGTTCTCTGGAAACACCATATATTTT.